The next 27 T cell receptor beta chains were all read from a single sample in a study of CD8+ T cells in alopecia areata. cDNA reverse transcribed from extracted RNA served as the sequencing template. Assay: immunoSEQ multiplex PCR; the TCRdb copy retains only in-frame clones and omits some. The sample lists some 170,000 clones, about 66% occurring once. The input for sequencing was CD8+ T cells sorted from blood, taken at week 0. These receptors all come from a human donor with alopecia areata.

This clone has only one observation. This rearrangement joins TRBV6-6 to TRBJ2-3; D unclear. The CDR3 sequence is 12 residues long. The V gene lost 7 bases and the J gene lost 2 bases, with 7 bases spanning the gap. Germline loops: CDR1 MNHNY, CDR2 SVGAGI (reference sequence). CDR3 residues: CASTRPTDTQYF. The CDR3 DNA is TGTGCCAGCACCCGCCCCACAGATACGCAGTATTTT.

This clone has a single count. The chain joins TRBV6-5 to TRBJ2-2; D is unresolved. V was trimmed by 5 bases and J by 0 bases, leaving 7 bases between them. Germline CDR1 reads MNHEY; CDR2 reads SVGAGI. The CDR3 is 14 amino acids. The CDR3 DNA sequence: TGTGCCAGCAGTAGACATCCGAACACCGGGGAGCTGTTTTTT. Amino acid sequence: CASSRHPNTGELFF.

This clone was found once. The J gene is TRBJ1-2, the V gene TRBV5-1; 8 nucleotides match TRBD1. With V trimmed by 2 bases and J by 5 bases, 5 bases remained unmatched. This CDR3 spans 14 amino acids. The germline V gene has CDR1 SGHRS and CDR2 YFSETQ. CDR3 nucleotides: TGCGCCAGCAGCTTCGGACAGGGAAGATATGGCTACACCTTC. Translated: CASSFGQGRYGYTF.

The V call is TRBV29-1, the J call TRBJ1-1; 10 nucleotides agree with TRBD1. CDR1 and CDR2 from the germline V gene are SQVTM and ANQGSEA. V gave up 4 bases and J gave up 4 bases; unmatched junction bases: 3. This CDR3 is built from 13 residues. The CDR3 nucleotides read TGCAGCGTTGTCTGGACAGGGGGCACTGAAGCTTTCTTT. Translated: CSVVWTGGTEAFF.

The chain has TRBV9 and TRBJ2-3, with D perhaps matching TRBD1 (6 bases). This CDR3 region has 14 residues. Trimming cost V 0 bases and J 4 bases, with 9 bases left between them. Germline V CDR1 and CDR2: SGDLS, YYNGEE. The CDR3 protein is CASSVGGGPDTQYF. The CDR3 bases are TGTGCCAGCAGCGTAGGAGGGGGTCCAGATACGCAGTATTTT.

This chain links TRBV6-6 with TRBJ2-3; tentatively, D is TRBD2 (7 bases). Trimming shortened V by 4 bases and J by 4 bases, and 12 bases separated the two germline ends. Per germline, CDR1 MNHNY and CDR2 SVGAGI (reference sequence). The CDR3 consists of 14 residues. The CDR3, as DNA: TGTGCCAGCAGTTTGGGCGGGGGCGCAGATACGCAGTATTTT. Translated, it gives CASSLGGGADTQYF.

The chain recombines TRBV6-6 with TRBJ2-5; TRBD2 might be the D (6 bases). CDR3 length: 14 residues. Trimming stripped 4 bases from V and 5 bases from J, with 14 bases between. CDR1 is MNHNY and CDR2 is SVGAGI in the germline V gene (reference sequence). The CDR3 region is CASSWVGGEETQYF. In DNA, the CDR3 is TGTGCCAGCAGTTGGGTTGGAGGGGAGGAGACCCAGTACTTC.

The V call is TRBV30, the J call TRBJ2-1; maybe TRBD2 (6 bases). The CDR3 has 13 residues. From germline, CDR1 is GTSNPN and CDR2 SVGIG (reference sequence). With 3 bases removed from V and 4 bases from J, the gap between germline ends came to 10 bases. CDR3 sequence: CAWSLGLYNEQFF. Written as DNA, the CDR3 is TGTGCCTGGAGCCTGGGACTTTACAATGAGCAGTTCTTC.

The CDR3 DNA reads TGTGCCAGCAGGCCTTCCCGACTAGCGGGGGGGTCTAGCTACGAGCAGTACTTC. It translates to CASRPSRLAGGSSYEQYF. The chain employs TRBV7-2 and TRBJ2-7, with 14 bases aligning to TRBD2. Germline V gene lookup returns CDR1 SGHTA and CDR2 FQGNSA. The trim removed 6 bases at V and 3 bases at J, leaving 13 bases unmatched. The CDR3 runs 18 residues.

The chain links TRBV6-1 to TRBJ1-6, with 10 bases that match TRBD1. The germline gives CDR1 MNHNS, CDR2 SASEGT. With 11 bases clipped from V and 10 bases from J, the junction kept 8 bases outside the gene matches. The CDR3 consists of 13 residues. The CDR3 DNA reads as TGTGCCGCCGGACAGGGGGAAGGATCACCCCTCCACTTT. Its protein product is CAAGQGEGSPLHF.

This clone showed up just once. This chain joins TRBV4-1 and TRBJ2-7; 8 bases match TRBD2. V was clipped by 3 bases and J by 3 bases; unmatched bases: 7. CDR1 and CDR2 from the germline V gene are MGHRA and YSYEKL. This CDR3 is 15 amino acids long. The CDR3 region has the DNA TGCGCCAGCAGCCAGACGACTAGCGCTGTCTACGAGCAGTACTTC. It codes for CASSQTTSAVYEQYF.

This chain uses TRBV29-1 with TRBJ1-2; maybe TRBD1 (6 bases). Trimming took 7 bases from V and 5 from J, leaving 20 bases between them. This CDR3 spans 14 amino acids. Germline CDR1 is SQVTM and CDR2 is ANQGSEA. The CDR3: CSGSLQGGGYGYTF. DNA of the CDR3: TGCAGCGGGTCATTACAGGGAGGCGGATATGGCTACACCTTC.

This clone was observed a few times. V is TRBV29-1 and J is TRBJ1-2; D might be TRBD1 (6 bases). The germline gives CDR1 SQVTM, CDR2 ANQGSEA. The V and J ends lost 6 bases and 7 bases respectively, with 21 bases between them. The CDR3 spans 14 residues. The CDR3 reads CSVDQTGRSGGYTF. The DNA of the CDR3 is TGCAGCGTCGACCAGACAGGACGATCGGGTGGCTACACCTTC.

The CDR3 is CASDTGVGGYTF. DNA for the CDR3: TGTGCCAGCGATACAGGAGTTGGTGGCTACACCTTC. The genes are TRBV13 and TRBJ1-2; D is perhaps TRBD1 (5 bases). Looked up from germline, CDR1 is PRHDT and CDR2 is FYEKMQ (reference sequence). The CDR3 length is 12 residues. The V end lost 8 bases, the J end lost 7 bases, and 14 bases lay between the germline ends.

The rearrangement links TRBV7-6 to TRBJ1-5; 9 bases align to TRBD1. The CDR3 sequence is 15 residues long. CDR1 and CDR2 (germline): SGHVS, FNYEAQ. V gave up 5 bases and J gave up 6 bases; unmatched junction bases: 8. The CDR3 loop reads CASSLGQGTGQPQHF. The CDR3 DNA is TGTGCCAGCAGCCTCGGACAGGGGACGGGTCAGCCCCAGCATTTT.

This chain links TRBV29-1 with TRBJ2-7, with 8 bases matching TRBD1. The ends lost 5 bases at V and 2 bases at J; junction bases unmatched: 5. Germline CDR1 SQVTM, CDR2 ANQGSEA. This CDR3 comprises 13 residues. Written as DNA, the CDR3 is TGCAGCGTTTACAGGGGGAATACCTACGAGCAGTACTTC. This translates into CSVYRGNTYEQYF.

This clone was recorded once. The rearrangement links TRBV7-2 to TRBJ2-1; a weak D match, TRBD2 (7 bases). Germline CDR1 and CDR2: SGHTA and FQGNSA. This CDR3 is 17 amino acids long. V lost 2 bases to trimming and J lost 3 bases, with 17 bases between them. The CDR3 protein is CASSLNGGGGLYNEQFF. CDR3 nucleotides: TGTGCCAGCAGCTTAAACGGCGGCGGGGGCCTCTACAATGAGCAGTTCTTC.

The chain is built from TRBV29-1 and TRBJ2-5; 8 nucleotides align to TRBD1. The better agreement between TRBJ2-7 and the DNA end casts doubt on the J call. The germline V gene has CDR1 SQVTM and CDR2 ANQGSEA. The CDR3 length is 14 residues. CDR3 nucleotides: TGCAGCGTTGAAAGGGGACAGGAGGGGTACGAGCAGTACTTC. This encodes CSVERGQEGYEQYF.

The rearrangement uses TRBV19 and TRBJ1-1; D gene unclear. Germline loops: CDR1 LNHDA, CDR2 SQIVND (reference sequence). Trimming removed 3 bases from V and 1 base from J, with 6 bases in between. The CDR3 covers 13 residues. This CDR3 reads CASSMGRNTEAFF. The CDR3 DNA follows: TGTGCCAGTAGTATGGGAAGGAACACTGAAGCTTTCTTT.

This clone was detected only a few times. The V call is TRBV2, the J call TRBJ2-1, with D maybe TRBD2 (6 bases). This CDR3 has 15 amino acids. The V gene's germline CDR1 is SNHLY and CDR2 FYNNEI. Trimming stripped 6 bases from V and 9 bases from J, with 21 bases between. The CDR3 nucleotides are TGTGCCAGCAGCCTTGGAGGGAGTTTGGTGGGTGAGCAGTTCTTC. This translates into CASSLGGSLVGEQFF.

The chain combines TRBV10-3 with TRBJ1-2; D gene unclear. This CDR3 has 15 amino acids. Looked up from germline, CDR1 is ENHRY and CDR2 is SYGVKD. The V and J ends lost 0 bases and 0 bases respectively, with 8 bases between them. As DNA, the CDR3 is TGTGCCATCAGTGAGTCGGGCGGATCTAACTATGGCTACACCTTC. It specifies CAISESGGSNYGYTF.

This rearrangement joins TRBV5-1 to TRBJ2-5, with 8 bases that match TRBD1. Per germline, CDR1 SGHRS and CDR2 YFSETQ. The CDR3 has 15 residues. Trimming cost V 3 bases and J 4 bases; bases outside gene matches: 8. CDR3: CASSSGQGRGETQYF. The DNA of the CDR3 is TGCGCCAGCAGCTCCGGACAGGGTAGGGGAGAGACCCAGTACTTC. Variable domain in full (rest from reference TRBV5-1 and TRBJ2-5): KAGVTQTPRYLIKTRGQQVTLSCSPISGHRSVSWYQQTPGQGLQFLFEYFSETQRNKGNFPGRFSGRQFSNSRSEMNVSTLELGDSALYLCASSSGQGRGETQYFGPGTRLLVL.

This clone was recorded once. The chain employs TRBV7-6 and TRBJ2-1; a possible D gene is TRBD1 (6 bases). V shed 3 bases and J shed 2 bases, with 20 bases lying between them. Per germline, CDR1 SGHVS and CDR2 FNYEAQ. The CDR3 is made up of 18 amino acids. The CDR3 is CASSFSLQGSHPYNEQFF. CDR3 in DNA: TGTGCCAGCAGCTTCTCCTTACAGGGTAGCCACCCCTACAATGAGCAGTTCTTC.

The sample holds a few counts of this clone. The chain recombines TRBV29-1 with TRBJ2-1; 8 nucleotides align to TRBD1. Per the germline V gene, CDR1 is SQVTM and CDR2 is ANQGSEA. J was trimmed by 6 bases and V by 6 bases; bases with no gene match: 10. The CDR3 is made up of 14 amino acids. CDR3 nucleotide sequence: TGCAGCGTGCAAGGACAGGGACCCGGCAATGAGCAGTTCTTC. It yields the protein CSVQGQGPGNEQFF.

This clone was observed a few times. This chain connects TRBV27 to TRBJ2-1; TRBD2 might be the D (5 bases). The V and J ends lost 4 bases and 0 bases respectively, with 7 bases between them. This CDR3 has 14 amino acids. CDR1 is MNHEY and CDR2 is SMNVEV in the germline V gene (reference sequence). The chain's CDR3 is CASSWGVSYNEQFF. The CDR3 bases are TGTGCCAGCAGTTGGGGAGTCTCCTACAATGAGCAGTTCTTC.

This chain links TRBV30 with TRBJ2-7; D is perhaps TRBD1 (6 bases). This CDR3 is built from 11 residues. CDR1 GTSNPN and CDR2 SVGIG come from the germline V gene (reference sequence). The V end was cut by 8 bases, the J end by 3 bases, with 11 bases between. CDR3 loop: CALQGGYEQYF. CDR3 bases: TGTGCCCTACAAGGGGGCTACGAGCAGTACTTC.

This sequence joins TRBV29-1 and TRBJ1-2; 10 bases are shared with TRBD1. Germline V gene data show CDR1 as SQVTM and CDR2 as ANQGSEA. V shed 3 bases and J 5 bases; nucleotides not matched to a gene: 6. CDR3 size: 14 residues. The DNA for the CDR3 is TGCAGCGTTGACCCGGGACAGGGGCAATATGGCTACACCTTC. Protein product: CSVDPGQGQYGYTF.